The clone carrying this T cell receptor beta chain occurred a few times. Its antigen is not identified. The data stem from a study of T cell repertoires in cytomegalovirus infection. Per the germline V gene, CDR1 is SGHDT and CDR2 is YYEEEE. Trimming shortened V by 0 bases and J by 2 bases, and 12 bases separated the two germline ends. This CDR3 comprises 16 residues. TCRdb reanalysed the reads using MiXCR and keeps one entry per CDR3 protein. Here the sample spans around 710,000 distinct CDR3 sequences, about 29% being singletons. The sample was cultured CD8+ T cells from PBMCs, taken from culture after CMV antigen stimulation. The chain joins TRBV5-6 to TRBJ2-1; tentatively, D is TRBD2 (6 bases). The sequence came from a human donor in good health (CMV status not recorded). Some clones in this sample may be carry-over from other donors' samples. This CDR3 reads CASSLEPSVTYNEQFF. The DNA of the CDR3 is TGTGCCAGCAGCTTGGAACCTAGCGTCACCTACAATGAGCAGTTCTTC. Variable domain in full (rest from reference TRBV5-6 and TRBJ2-1): DAGVTQSPTHLIKTRGQQVTLRCSPKSGHDTVSWYQQALGQGPQFIFQYYEEEERQRGNFPDRFSGHQFPNYSSELNVNALLLGDSALYLCASSLEPSVTYNEQFFGPGTRLTVL.